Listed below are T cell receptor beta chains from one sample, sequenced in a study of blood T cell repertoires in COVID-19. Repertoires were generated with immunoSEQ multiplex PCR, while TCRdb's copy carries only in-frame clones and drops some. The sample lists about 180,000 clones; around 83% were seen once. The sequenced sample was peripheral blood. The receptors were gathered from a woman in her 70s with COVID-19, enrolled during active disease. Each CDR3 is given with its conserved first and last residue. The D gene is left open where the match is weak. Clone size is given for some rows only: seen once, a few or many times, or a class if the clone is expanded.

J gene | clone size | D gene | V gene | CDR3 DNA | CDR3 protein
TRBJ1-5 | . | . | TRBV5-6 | TGTGCCAGCAGCTTGATGTCAGGAAGAGGGAGTCAGCCCCAGCATTTT | CASSLMSGRGSQPQHF
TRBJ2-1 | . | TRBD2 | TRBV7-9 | TGTGCCAGCAGATCGACTAGCGGGACTATTGGCGAGCAGTTCTTC | CASRSTSGTIGEQFF
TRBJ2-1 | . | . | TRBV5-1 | TGCGCCAGCAGCTTGGATCCGAGCTCCTACAATGAGCAGTTCTTC | CASSLDPSSYNEQFF
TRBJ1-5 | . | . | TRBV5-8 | TGTGCCAGCAGCTTGAAGACAGTAATATATCAGCCCCAGCATTTT | CASSLKTVIYQPQHF
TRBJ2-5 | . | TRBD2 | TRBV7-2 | TGTGCCAGCAGCTTAGGACTAGCGCCGGAGACCCAGTACTTC | CASSLGLAPETQYF
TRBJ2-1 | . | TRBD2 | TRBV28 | TGTGCCAGCAGTTTGGACGGGAGGAGGAATGAGCAGTTCTTC | CASSLDGRRNEQFF
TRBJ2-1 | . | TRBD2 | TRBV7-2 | TGTGCCAGCAGCTTCCGTAGCGGGACCAATGAGCAGTTCTTC | CASSFRSGTNEQFF
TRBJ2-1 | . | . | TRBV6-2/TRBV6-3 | TGTGCCAGCAGTTTGGGGGCTCCCTACAATGAGCAGTTCTTC | CASSLGAPYNEQFF
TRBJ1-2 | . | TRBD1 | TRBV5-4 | TGTGCCAGCAGCATAGGACAGGGTGGCTACACCTTC | CASSIGQGGYTF
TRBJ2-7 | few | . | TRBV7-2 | TGTGCCAGCAGCTTAGGGCAAACGACCTACGAGCAGTACTTC | CASSLGQTTYEQYF
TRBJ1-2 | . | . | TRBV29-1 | TGCAGCGGTCGCCTGGTCGGGGGATATGGCTACACCTTC | CSGRLVGGYGYTF
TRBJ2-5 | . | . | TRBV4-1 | TGCGCCAGCAGCCAAGCCGGGAGAGGGGCAAATGGAGAGACCCAGTACTTC | CASSQAGRGANGETQYF
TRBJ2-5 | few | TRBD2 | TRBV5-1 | TGCGCCAGCAGGGTAGCGGGAGGGCCAGGAGAGACCCAGTACTTC | CASRVAGGPGETQYF
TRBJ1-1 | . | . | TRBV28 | TGTGCCAGCACACCCTTCTACAACACTGAAGCTTTCTTT | CASTPFYNTEAFF
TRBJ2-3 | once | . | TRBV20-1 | TGCAGTGCTAGTCTAGCCTCCTCCACAGATACGCAGTATTTT | CSASLASSTDTQYF